These 3 T cell receptor beta chains were all obtained from the same sample, sequenced in a study of blood T cell repertoires in COVID-19. The protocol was immunoSEQ multiplex PCR, while the TCRdb copy is restricted to in-frame clones and leaves out a portion. The sample holds about 240,000 clones, around nine tenths seen once. The sequenced sample consisted of peripheral blood. The origin of the receptors is a young man with COVID-19, enrolled during active disease.

The CDR3 protein is CASSVGNSGGTSSTDTQYF. CDR3 in DNA: TGTGCCAGCAGCGTAGGAAACAGCGGGGGGACTTCTAGCACAGATACGCAGTATTTT. The chain recombines TRBV9 with TRBJ2-3; TRBD2 agrees at 9 bases. Germline CDR1 and CDR2: SGDLS and YYNGEE. The V segment lost 0 bases and the J segment 0 bases; nucleotides outside the gene matches: 11. The CDR3 covers 19 residues.

CDR3 amino acids: CATRFGQNTGELFF. CDR3 coding DNA: TGTGCCACACGGTTCGGACAGAACACCGGGGAGCTGTTTTTT. The rearrangement links TRBV6-5 to TRBJ2-2; tentative D call: TRBD1 (5 bases). Germline CDR1 and CDR2: MNHEY and SVGAGI. Trimming took off 10 bases at V and 1 base at J, with 13 bases between the two ends. This CDR3 is built from 14 residues.

This chain uses TRBV5-1 with TRBJ2-2; 9 bases are a match to TRBD1. The CDR3 consists of 16 residues. Germline assignment: CDR1 SGHRS and CDR2 YFSETQ. V trimming: 0 bases; J trimming: 0 bases; junction bases outside the gene matches: 0. CDR3 DNA: TGCGCCAGCAGCTTGGGACAGGGGGCGAACACCGGGGAGCTGTTTTTT. Translating gives CASSLGQGANTGELFF.